This T cell receptor (beta chain) was profiled in a study of post-analysis software for immune sequencing data (dated by TCRdb to 2015 to 2017). For the wider study: The recorded disease courses included relapsing-remitting, secondary progressive and progressive-relapsing multiple sclerosis, and some patients had no subtype annotation. The patient repertoires were set against 10 or so previously published healthy control repertoires from donors whose ages ranged from 6 to 25 years. A subset of samples was prepared in parallel using single-end sample barcoding, then pooled and co-amplified after Illumina adapter ligation. What the work shows at the level of the full study, not this receptor alone: Patients showed significantly higher frequencies than controls for several TRBV segments, among them TRBV5-6, TRBV5-1 and TRBV20-1. The control group was slightly older than the multiple sclerosis patient group. Direct clustering with F measure showed strong co-clustering of samples prepared in the same batch, prompting a batch-effect correction. Normalized Chao1 diversity was significantly lower in multiple sclerosis patients than controls, suggesting substantial peripheral T-cell clonal expansion.

To demonstrate the VDJtools post-analysis software, TCR beta repertoires were profiled from the peripheral blood of 13 young patients with multiple sclerosis. The multiple sclerosis patients were children and adolescents between roughly 6 and 16 years of age. The library was obtained by PCR. Sequencing used an Illumina HiSeq 2500. Unique molecular identifiers were incorporated into TCR beta cDNA libraries to reduce PCR and sequencing biases. Roughly 0.5 million cDNA molecules were obtained per 1 to 10 million input T cells, so each molecule approximated one T cell. The patient libraries were prepared and sequenced with the same protocol used for the earlier healthy control dataset. Samples belonging to the same batch were prepared together, multiplexed and sequenced on a shared HiSeq lane. The study's own analysis went as follows. MIGEC was used to process the raw barcoded reads, and molecular identifier groups with only a single read were discarded before consensus assembly and CDR3 extraction. Clonotype tables were post-analysed with VDJtools, and diversity was normalized by down-sampling all datasets to the smallest sample size. In repertoire overlap clustering, CDR3 amino acid sequences, but not nucleotide sequences, were matched to correct batch-related cross-sample contamination. TCRdb passed the public sequencing reads through fastp at Q25 and MiXCR, retaining productive beta sequences. When rows share a CDR3 protein, they turn into one entry using the most common DNA and genes. TCRdb, rather than the study authors, made the V and J calls. This sample comprises 750,000 to 950,000 distinct CDR3 sequences, approximately 53% of them detected only once. The ten largest clones represent approximately 4.4% of the sample.

In this sample, this clonotype turned up a few times. What antigen it recognizes has not been identified. No per-base quality is available; no much larger clone lies one base away. V is cut back by 6 bases and J by 4 bases, with 5 bases in the junction unmatched. The CDR3 contains 13 residues, cysteine and phenylalanine counted. Only the CDR3 region is kept as DNA, spanning 39 bases read in frame from base 1. The TCR comes from a girl aged 5-17 years with multiple sclerosis. The chain is encoded by TRBV12-3 or TRBV12-4 joined to TRBJ2-7; 8 bases in between match TRBD1. Source material: blood. The CDR3 has the sequence CASRGTGLYEQYF. In nucleotides, the sequence is TGTGCCAGCAGGGGGACAGGTCTATACGAGCAGTACTTC.